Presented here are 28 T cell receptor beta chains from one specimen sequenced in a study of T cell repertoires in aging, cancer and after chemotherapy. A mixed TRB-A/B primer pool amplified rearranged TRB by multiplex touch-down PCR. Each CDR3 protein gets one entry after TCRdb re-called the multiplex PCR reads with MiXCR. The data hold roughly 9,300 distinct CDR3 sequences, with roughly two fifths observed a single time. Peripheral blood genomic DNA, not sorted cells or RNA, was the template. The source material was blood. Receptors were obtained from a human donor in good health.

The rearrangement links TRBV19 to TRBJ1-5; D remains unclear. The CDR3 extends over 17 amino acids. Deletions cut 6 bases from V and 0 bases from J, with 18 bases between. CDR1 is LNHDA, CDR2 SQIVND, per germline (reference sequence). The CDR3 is CASSFIRQPNSNQPQHF. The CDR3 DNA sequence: TGTGCCAGTAGCTTTATACGGCAGCCTAATAGCAATCAGCCCCAGCATTTT.

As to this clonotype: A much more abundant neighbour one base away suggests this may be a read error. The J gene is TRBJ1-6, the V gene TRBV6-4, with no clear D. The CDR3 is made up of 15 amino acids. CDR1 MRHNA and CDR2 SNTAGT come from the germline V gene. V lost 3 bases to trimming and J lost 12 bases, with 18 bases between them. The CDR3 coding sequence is TGTGCCAGCAGTGAGGAGATCGGGGAGGGTTTACCCCTCCACTTT. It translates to CASSEEIGEGLPLHF.

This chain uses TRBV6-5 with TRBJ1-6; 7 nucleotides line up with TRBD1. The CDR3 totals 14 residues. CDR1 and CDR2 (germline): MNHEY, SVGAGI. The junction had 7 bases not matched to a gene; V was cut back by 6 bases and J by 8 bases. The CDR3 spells CASRIQGEYSPLHF. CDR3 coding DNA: TGTGCCAGCAGGATCCAGGGGGAGTATTCACCCCTCCACTTT.

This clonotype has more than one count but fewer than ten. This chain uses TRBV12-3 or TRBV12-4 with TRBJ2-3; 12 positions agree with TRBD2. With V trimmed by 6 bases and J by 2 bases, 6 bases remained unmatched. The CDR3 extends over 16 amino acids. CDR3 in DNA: TGTGCCAGCAGCCGACTAGCGGGGGTGTACACAGATACGCAGTATTTT. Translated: CASSRLAGVYTDTQYF.

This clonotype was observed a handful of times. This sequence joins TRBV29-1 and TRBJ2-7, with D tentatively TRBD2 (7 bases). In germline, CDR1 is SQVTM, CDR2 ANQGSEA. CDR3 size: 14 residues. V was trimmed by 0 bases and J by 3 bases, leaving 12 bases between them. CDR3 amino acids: CSVEESRGGYEQYF. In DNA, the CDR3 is TGCAGCGTTGAAGAAAGTAGGGGGGGCTACGAGCAGTACTTC.

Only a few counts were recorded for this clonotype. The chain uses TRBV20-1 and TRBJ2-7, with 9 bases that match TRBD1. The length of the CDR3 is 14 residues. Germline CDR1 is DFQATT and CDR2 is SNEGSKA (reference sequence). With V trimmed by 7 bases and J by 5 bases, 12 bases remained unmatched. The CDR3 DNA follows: TGCAGTGTCAACCGGGACAGGGTGTCCCACGAGCAGTACGTC. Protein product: CSVNRDRVSHEQYV.

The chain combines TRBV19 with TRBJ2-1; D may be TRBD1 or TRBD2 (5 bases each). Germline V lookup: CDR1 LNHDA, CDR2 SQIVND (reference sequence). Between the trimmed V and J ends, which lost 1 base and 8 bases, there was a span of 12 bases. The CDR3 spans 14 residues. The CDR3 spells CASSIAGQVYEQFF. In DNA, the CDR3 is TGTGCCAGTAGTATAGCGGGGCAGGTCTATGAGCAGTTCTTC.

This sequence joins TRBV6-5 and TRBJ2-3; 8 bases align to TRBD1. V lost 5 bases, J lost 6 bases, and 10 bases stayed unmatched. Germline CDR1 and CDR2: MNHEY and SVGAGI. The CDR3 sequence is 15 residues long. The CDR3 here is CASSEEQGGLDTQYF. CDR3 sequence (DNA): TGTGCCAGCAGTGAGGAACAGGGGGGTCTGGATACGCAGTATTTT.

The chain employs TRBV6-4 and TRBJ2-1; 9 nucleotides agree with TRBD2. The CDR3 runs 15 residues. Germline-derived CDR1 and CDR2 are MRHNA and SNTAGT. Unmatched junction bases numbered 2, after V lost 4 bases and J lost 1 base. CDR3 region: CASSVLAGSYNEQFF. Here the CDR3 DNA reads TGTGCCAGCAGTGTTCTAGCGGGGTCCTACAATGAGCAGTTCTTC.

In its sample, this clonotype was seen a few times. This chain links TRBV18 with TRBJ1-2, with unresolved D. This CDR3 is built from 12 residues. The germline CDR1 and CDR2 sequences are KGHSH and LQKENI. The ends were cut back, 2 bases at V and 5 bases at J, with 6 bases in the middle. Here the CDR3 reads CASSPARYGYTF. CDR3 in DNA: TGTGCCAGCTCACCAGCCAGATATGGCTACACCTTC.

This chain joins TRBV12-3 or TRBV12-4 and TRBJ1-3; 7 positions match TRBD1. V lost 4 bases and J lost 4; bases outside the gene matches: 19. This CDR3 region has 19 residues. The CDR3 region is CASSWQGEQGPRGGNTIYF. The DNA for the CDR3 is TGTGCCAGCAGTTGGCAGGGGGAACAGGGCCCAAGGGGGGGAAACACCATATATTTT.

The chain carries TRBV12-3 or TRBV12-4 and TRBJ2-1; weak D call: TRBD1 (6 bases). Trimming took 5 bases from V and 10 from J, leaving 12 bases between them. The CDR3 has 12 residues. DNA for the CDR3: TGTGCCAGCAGTGTCGACAGGCGGGAGCAGTTCTTC. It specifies CASSVDRREQFF.

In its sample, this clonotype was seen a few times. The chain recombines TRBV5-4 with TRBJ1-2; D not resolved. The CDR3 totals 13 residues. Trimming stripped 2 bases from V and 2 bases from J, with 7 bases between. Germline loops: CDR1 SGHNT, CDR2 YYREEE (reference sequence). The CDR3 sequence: CASSFIGNYGYTF. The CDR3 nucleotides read TGTGCCAGCAGCTTTATAGGGAACTATGGCTACACCTTC.

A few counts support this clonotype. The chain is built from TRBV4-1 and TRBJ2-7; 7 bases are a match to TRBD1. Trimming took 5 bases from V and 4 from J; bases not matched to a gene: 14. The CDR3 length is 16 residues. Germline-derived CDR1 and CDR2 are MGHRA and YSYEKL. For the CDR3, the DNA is TGCGCCAGCAGCGACAGCCAGAACAGGGGACGATACGAGCAGTACTTC. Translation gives CASSDSQNRGRYEQYF.

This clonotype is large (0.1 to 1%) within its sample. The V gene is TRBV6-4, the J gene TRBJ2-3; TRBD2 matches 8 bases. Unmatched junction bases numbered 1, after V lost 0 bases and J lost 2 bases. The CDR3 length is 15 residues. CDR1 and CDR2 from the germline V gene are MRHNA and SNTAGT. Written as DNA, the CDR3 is TGTGCCAGCAGTGACTCTAGCGGGGCCACAGATACGCAGTATTTT. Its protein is CASSDSSGATDTQYF.

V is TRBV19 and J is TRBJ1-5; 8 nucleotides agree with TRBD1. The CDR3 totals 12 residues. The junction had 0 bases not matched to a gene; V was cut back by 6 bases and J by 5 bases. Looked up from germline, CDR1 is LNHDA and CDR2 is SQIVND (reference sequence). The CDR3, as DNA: TGTGCCAGTAGACAGGGGGATCAGCCCCAGCATTTT. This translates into CASRQGDQPQHF.

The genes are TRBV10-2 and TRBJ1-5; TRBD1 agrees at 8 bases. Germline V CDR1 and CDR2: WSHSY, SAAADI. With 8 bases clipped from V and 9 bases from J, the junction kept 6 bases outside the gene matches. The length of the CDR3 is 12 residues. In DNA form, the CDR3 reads TGCGCCAGCGACAGGGGCCCTCCGCCCCAGCATTTT. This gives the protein CASDRGPPPQHF.

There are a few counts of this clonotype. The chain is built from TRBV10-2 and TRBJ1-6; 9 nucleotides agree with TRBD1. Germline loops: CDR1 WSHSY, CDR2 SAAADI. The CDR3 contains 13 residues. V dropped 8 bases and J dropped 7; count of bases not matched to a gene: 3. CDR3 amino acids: CASGTGTNSPLHF. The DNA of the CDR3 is TGCGCCAGCGGGACAGGGACAAATTCACCCCTCCACTTT.

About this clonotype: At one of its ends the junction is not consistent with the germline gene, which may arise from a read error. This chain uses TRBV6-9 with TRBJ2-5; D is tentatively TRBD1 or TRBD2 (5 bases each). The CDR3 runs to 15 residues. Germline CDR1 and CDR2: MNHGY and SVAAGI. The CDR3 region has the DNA TGCGCCAGCAGCCGGGACCAATCGTACCAAGAGACCCAGTACTTC. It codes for CASSRDQSYQETQYF.

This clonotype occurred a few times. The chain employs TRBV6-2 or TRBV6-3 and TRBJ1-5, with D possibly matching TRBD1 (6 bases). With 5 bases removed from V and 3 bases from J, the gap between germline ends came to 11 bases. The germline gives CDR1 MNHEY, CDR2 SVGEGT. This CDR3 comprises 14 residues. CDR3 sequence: CASSVRQVNQPQHF. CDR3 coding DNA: TGTGCCAGCAGTGTTCGACAGGTCAATCAGCCCCAGCATTTT.

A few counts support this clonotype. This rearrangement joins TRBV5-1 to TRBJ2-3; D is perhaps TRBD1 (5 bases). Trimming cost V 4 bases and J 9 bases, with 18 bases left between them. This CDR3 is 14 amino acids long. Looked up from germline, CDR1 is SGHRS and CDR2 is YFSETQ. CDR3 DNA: TGCGCCAGCAGCGACCCTTCTAGTAGGGGCACGCAGTATTTT. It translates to CASSDPSSRGTQYF.

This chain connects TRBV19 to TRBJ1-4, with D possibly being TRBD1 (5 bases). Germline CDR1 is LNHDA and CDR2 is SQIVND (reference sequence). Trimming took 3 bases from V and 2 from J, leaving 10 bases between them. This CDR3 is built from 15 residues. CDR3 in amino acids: CASSIGRVTNEKLFF. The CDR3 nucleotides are TGTGCCAGTAGTATTGGCAGGGTGACTAATGAAAAACTGTTTTTT.

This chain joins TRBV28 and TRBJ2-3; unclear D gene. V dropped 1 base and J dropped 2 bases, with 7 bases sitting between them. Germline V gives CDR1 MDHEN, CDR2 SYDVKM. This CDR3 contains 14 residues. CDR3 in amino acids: CASSLYKFTDTQYF. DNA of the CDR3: TGTGCCAGCAGTTTATATAAATTCACAGATACGCAGTATTTT.

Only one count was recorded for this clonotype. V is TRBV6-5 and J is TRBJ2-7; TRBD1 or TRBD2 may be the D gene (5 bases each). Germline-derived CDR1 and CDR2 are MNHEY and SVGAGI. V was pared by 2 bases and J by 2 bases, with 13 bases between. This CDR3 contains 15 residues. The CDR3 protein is CASSYQGTRTYEQYV. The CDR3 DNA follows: TGTGCCAGCAGTTACCAAGGGACGAGAACCTACGAGCAGTACGTC.

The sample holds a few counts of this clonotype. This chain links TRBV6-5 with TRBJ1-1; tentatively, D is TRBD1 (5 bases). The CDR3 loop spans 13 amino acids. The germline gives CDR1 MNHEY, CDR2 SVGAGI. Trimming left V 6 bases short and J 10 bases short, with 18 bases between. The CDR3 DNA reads TGTGCCAGCAGCCCTCTCCAGAGGGGAGCAGCTTTCTTT. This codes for CASSPLQRGAAFF.

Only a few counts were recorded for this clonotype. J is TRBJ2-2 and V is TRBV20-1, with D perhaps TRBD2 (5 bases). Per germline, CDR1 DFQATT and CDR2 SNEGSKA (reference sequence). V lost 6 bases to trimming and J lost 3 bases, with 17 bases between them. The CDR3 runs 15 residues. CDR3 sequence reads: CSATHSDVYTGELFF. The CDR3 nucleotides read TGCAGTGCCACTCATAGCGACGTGTACACCGGGGAGCTGTTTTTT.

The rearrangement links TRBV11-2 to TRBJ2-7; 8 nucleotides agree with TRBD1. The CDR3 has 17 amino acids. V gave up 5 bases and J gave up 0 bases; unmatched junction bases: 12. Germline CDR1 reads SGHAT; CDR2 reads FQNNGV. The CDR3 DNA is TGTGCCAGCAGCCTCGGGACAGGTGGGCATAGCTCCTACGAGCAGTACTTC. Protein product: CASSLGTGGHSSYEQYF.

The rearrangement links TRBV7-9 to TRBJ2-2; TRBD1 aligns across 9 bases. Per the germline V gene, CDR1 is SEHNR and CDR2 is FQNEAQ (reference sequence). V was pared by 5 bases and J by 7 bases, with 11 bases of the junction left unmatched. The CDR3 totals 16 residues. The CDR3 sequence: CASSPGTGYSGGELFF. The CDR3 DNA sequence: TGTGCCAGCAGCCCGGGGACAGGGTATTCGGGCGGGGAGCTGTTTTTT.